This T cell receptor beta chain was obtained from a study of T cell responses to AZD1222 COVID-19 vaccine. Germline values: CDR1 SGHNT, CDR2 YYREEE (reference sequence). The V and J ends lost 3 bases and 1 base, in that order; junction bases with no gene match: 2. The CDR3 is 15 residues long. Regarding this clone: Its matching antigen is unknown. This sample includes further DNA sequences coding for the same CDR3.

General study results and limits: A reported finding is that nearly half of spike-specific TCRs target unmutated variant regions. Clonal diversity may have been underestimated in mostly white British donors. Repertoires in all cases were sampled only once the peak T cell response had passed.

The table came from immunoSEQ multiplex PCR; TCRdb's copy has only in-frame clones and leaves some out. The sample has fewer than 120,000 clones, roughly nine tenths seen once. This specimen consisted of peripheral blood, obtained on day 0 of AZD1222 vaccination. The sequence came from an adult in good health. V is TRBV5-4 and J is TRBJ2-2; 8 positions agree with TRBD1. The CDR3 region is CASSSGTGNTGELFF. The CDR3 bases are TGTGCCAGCAGCTCCGGGACAGGGAACACCGGGGAGCTGTTTTTT.